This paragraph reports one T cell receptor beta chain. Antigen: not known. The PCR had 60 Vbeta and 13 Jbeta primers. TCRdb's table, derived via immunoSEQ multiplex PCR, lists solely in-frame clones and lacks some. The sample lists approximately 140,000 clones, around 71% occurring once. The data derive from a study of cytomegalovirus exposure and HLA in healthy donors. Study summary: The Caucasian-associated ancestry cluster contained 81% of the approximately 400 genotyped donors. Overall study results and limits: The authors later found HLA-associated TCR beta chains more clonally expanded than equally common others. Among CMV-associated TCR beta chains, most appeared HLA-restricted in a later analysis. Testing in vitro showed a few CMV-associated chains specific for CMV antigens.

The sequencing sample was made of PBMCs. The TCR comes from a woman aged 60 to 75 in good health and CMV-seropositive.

The CDR3 region is CASSIDTGGVSEAFF. The CDR3 bases are TGTGCCAGTAGTATAGACACAGGGGGCGTCTCCGAAGCTTTCTTT. The chain is built from TRBV19 and TRBJ1-1, with 9 bases aligning to TRBD1. J was trimmed by 8 bases and V by 0 bases; bases with no gene match: 7. The CDR3 is 15 amino acids. In germline, CDR1 is LNHDA, CDR2 SQIVND (reference sequence).